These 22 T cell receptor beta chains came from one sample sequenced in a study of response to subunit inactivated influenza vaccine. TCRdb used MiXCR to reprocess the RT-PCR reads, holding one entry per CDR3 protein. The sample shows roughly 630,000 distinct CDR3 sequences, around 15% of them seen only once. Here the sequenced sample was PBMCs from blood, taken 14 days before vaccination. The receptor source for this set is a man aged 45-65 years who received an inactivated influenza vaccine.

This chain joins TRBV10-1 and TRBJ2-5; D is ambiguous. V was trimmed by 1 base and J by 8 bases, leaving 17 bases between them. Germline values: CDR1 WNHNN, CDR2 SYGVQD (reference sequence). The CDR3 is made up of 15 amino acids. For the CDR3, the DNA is TGCGCCAGCAGTGAGTTCGTAGGCCCCGGCCAAACCCAGTACTTC. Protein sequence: CASSEFVGPGQTQYF.

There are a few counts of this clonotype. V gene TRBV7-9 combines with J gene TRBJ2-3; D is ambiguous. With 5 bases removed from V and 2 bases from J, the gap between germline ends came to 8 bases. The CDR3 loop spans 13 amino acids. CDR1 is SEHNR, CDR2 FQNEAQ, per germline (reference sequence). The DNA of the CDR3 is TGTGCCAGCAGCAATACTATCACAGATACGCAGTATTTT. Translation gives CASSNTITDTQYF.

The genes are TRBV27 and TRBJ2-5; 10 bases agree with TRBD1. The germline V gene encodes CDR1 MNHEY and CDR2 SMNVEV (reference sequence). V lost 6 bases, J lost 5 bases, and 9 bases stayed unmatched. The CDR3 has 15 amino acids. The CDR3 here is CASSLTGGLRETQYF. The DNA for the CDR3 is TGTGCCAGCAGCCTGACAGGGGGCCTACGGGAGACCCAGTACTTC.

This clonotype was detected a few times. DNA for the CDR3: TGCGCCAGCAGTGATGGGGGATCCTACGAGCAGTACTTC. Its protein product is CASSDGGSYEQYF. V is TRBV10-1 and J is TRBJ2-7; D tentatively fits TRBD1 or TRBD2 (5 bases each). Germline V lookup: CDR1 WNHNN, CDR2 SYGVQD (reference sequence). The CDR3 is made up of 13 amino acids. V was pared by 3 bases and J by 1 base, with 7 bases between.

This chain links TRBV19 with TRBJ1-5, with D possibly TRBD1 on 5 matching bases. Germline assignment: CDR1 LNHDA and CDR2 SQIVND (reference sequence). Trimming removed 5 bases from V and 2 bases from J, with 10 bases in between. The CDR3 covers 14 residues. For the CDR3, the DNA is TGTGCCAGTAGTTCACTGACAGGCAATCAGCCCCAGCATTTT. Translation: CASSSLTGNQPQHF.

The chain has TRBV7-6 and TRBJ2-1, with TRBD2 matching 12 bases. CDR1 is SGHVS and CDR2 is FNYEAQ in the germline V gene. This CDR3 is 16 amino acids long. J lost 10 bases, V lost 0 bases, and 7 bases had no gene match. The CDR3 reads CASSLAASGGAQEQFF. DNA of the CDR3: TGTGCCAGCAGCTTAGCGGCTAGCGGGGGGGCTCAAGAGCAGTTCTTC. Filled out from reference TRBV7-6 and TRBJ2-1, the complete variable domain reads GAGVSQSPRYKVTKRGQDVALRCDPISGHVSLYWYRQALGQGPEFLTYFNYEAQQDKSGLPNDRFSAERPEGSISTLTIQRTEQRDSAMYRCASSLAASGGAQEQFFGPGTRLTVL.

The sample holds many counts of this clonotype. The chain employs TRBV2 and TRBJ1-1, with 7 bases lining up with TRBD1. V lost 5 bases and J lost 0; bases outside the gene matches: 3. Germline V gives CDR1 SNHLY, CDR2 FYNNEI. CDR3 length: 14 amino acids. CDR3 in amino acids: CASSMGTVNTEAFF. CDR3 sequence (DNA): TGTGCCAGCAGTATGGGGACAGTGAACACTGAAGCTTTCTTT.

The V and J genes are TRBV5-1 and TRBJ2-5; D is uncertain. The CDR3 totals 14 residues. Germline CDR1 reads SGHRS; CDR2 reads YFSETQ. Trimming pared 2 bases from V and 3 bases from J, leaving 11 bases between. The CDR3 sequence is CASSFGPSEETQYF. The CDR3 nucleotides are TGCGCCAGCAGCTTCGGGCCCTCGGAAGAGACCCAGTACTTC.

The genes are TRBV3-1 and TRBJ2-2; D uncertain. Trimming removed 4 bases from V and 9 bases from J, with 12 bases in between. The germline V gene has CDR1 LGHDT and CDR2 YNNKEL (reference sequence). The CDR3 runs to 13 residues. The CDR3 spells CASSPLAARELFF. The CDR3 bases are TGTGCCAGCAGCCCGCTGGCAGCACGGGAGCTGTTTTTT.

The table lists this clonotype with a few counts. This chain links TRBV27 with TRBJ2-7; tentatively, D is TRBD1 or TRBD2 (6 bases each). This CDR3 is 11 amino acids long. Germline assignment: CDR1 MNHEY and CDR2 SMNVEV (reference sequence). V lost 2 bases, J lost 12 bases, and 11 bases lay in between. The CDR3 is CASSLRGVGYF. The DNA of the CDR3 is TGTGCCAGCAGTTTAAGGGGGGTCGGGTACTTC.

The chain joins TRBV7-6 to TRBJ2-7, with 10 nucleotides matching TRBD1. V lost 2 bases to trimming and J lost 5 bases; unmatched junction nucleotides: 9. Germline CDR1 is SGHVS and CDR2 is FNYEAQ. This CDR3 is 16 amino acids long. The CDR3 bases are TGTGCCAGCAGCTTATTATGGGACAGGGGTTTCAACGAGCAGTACTTC. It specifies CASSLLWDRGFNEQYF.

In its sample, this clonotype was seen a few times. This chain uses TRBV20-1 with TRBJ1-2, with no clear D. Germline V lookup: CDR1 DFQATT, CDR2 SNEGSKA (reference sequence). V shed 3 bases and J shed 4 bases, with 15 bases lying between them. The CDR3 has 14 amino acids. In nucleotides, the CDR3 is TGCAGTGCTAGTCTGGCTCCGCGGGGCTATGGCTACACCTTC. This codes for CSASLAPRGYGYTF.

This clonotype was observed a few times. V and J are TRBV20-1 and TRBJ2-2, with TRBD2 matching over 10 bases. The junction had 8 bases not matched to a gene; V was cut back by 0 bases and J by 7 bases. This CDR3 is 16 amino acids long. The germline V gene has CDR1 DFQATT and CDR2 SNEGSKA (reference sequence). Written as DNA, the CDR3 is TGCAGTGCTAGAGATAGGCTAGCGGGAGCTAACGGGGAGCTGTTTTTT. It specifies CSARDRLAGANGELFF.

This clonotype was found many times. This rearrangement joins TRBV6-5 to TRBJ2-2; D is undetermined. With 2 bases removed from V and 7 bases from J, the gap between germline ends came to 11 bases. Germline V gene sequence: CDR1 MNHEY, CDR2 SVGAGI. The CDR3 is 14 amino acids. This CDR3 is CASSYPTPFGELFF. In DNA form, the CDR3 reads TGTGCCAGCAGTTACCCGACACCCTTCGGGGAGCTGTTTTTT.

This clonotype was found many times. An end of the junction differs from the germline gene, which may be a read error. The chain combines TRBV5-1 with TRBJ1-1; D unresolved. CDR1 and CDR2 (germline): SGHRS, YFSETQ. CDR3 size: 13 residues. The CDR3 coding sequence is TGTGCCAGCAGTCCCCGATTGAACACTGAAGCTTTCTTT. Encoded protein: CASSPRLNTEAFF.

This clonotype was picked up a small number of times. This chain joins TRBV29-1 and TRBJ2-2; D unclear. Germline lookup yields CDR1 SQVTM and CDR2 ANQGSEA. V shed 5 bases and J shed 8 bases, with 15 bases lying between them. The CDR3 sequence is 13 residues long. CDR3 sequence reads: CSVCLDSSGELFF. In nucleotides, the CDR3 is TGCAGCGTTTGTCTAGATTCATCTGGGGAGCTGTTTTTT.

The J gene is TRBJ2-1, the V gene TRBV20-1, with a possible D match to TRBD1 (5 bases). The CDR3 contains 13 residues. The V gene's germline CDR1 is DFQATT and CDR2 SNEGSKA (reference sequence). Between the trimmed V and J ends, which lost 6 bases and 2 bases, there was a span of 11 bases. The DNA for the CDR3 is TGCAGTGCGGAAGGGGCAACCTACAATGAGCAGTTCTTC. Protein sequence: CSAEGATYNEQFF.

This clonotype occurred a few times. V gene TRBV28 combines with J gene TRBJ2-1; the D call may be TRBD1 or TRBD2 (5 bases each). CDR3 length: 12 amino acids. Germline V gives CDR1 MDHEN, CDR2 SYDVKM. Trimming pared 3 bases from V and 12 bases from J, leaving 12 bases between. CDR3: CASSLGTVWQFF. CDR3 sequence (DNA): TGTGCCAGCAGTTTGGGGACCGTCTGGCAGTTCTTC.

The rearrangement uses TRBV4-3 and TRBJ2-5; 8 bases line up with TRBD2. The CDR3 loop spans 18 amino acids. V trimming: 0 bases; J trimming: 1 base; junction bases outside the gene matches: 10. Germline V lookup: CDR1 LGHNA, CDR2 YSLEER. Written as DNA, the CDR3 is TGCGCCAGCAGCCAAGATCTTGTGGTTAGCGGGGTCCAAGAGACCCAGTACTTC. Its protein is CASSQDLVVSGVQETQYF.

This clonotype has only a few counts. CDR3 sequence: CSARATGTGANVLTF. For the CDR3, the DNA is TGCAGTGCTAGGGCTACAGGGACTGGGGCCAACGTCCTGACTTTC. The gene calls are TRBV20-1 and TRBJ2-6; D may be TRBD1 (6 bases). Germline CDR1 reads DFQATT; CDR2 reads SNEGSKA (reference sequence). This CDR3 spans 15 amino acids. With 3 bases removed from V and 2 bases from J, the gap between germline ends came to 11 bases.

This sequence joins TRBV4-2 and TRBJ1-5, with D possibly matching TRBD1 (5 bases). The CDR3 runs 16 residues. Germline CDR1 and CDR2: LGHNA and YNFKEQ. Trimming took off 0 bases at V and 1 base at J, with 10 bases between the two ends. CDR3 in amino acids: CASSQDRGGSNQPQHF. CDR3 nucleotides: TGTGCCAGCAGCCAAGATCGGGGGGGGAGCAATCAGCCCCAGCATTTT.

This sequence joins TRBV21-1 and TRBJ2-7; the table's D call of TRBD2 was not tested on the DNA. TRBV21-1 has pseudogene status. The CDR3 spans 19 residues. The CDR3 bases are TGTGCCAGCAGCAAAGCGCTAGGCGGGAGGGCGAGAATAAACTACGAGCAGTACTTC. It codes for CASSKALGGRARINYEQYF.